This T cell receptor beta chain was sequenced during a study of blood T cell repertoires in COVID-19. This clone was seen a single time. Per the authors' pipeline: Estimated nucleated cell counts came from reference gene primer amplification. TCRdb's table, derived via immunoSEQ multiplex PCR, lists solely in-frame clones and lacks some. D and trimming were read from the DNA, whereas the V and J calls and clone size are those reported in that table. The data hold about 52,000 clones, with 70% to 90% observed a single time. CDR1 is LGHNA, CDR2 YSLEER, per germline. V shed 1 base and J shed 2 bases, with 11 bases lying between them. The CDR3 consists of 15 residues.

The V gene is TRBV4-3, the J gene TRBJ1-2; maybe TRBD1 (5 bases). What was sequenced was peripheral blood. This sequence was found in a man between 65 and 85 years old with acute or convalescent COVID-19. Written as DNA, the CDR3 is TGCGCCAGCAGCCAAGCGACGACAGAGAACTATGGCTACACCTTC. Its translation: CASSQATTENYGYTF.